This T cell receptor beta chain was identified during a study of PD-1 blockade in classical Hodgkin lymphoma. Whole-study findings and limits: Repertoire differences have undefined causes, possibly disease activity or prior therapy. A reduction in baseline TCR diversity was reportedly seen in newly diagnosed patients relative to healthy donors.

Sample time point: newly diagnosed, previously untreated cHL patient sample. The CD4+ T cells used were purified from thawed PBMCs through magnetic negative selection. The authors used newly diagnosed, untreated classical Hodgkin lymphoma PBMCs as comparison. Repertoires were generated with immunoSEQ multiplex PCR, while TCRdb's copy carries only in-frame clones and drops some. The sample has roughly 30,000 clones, 85% to 90% seen once. With respect to this clone: Antigen unknown.

What was sequenced was CD4+ T cells from blood. The sequence came from a human donor with classical Hodgkin lymphoma.

The CDR3 here is CASSTGTGSYGYTF. The CDR3 DNA sequence: TGTGCCAGCAGCACCGGGACAGGGAGCTATGGCTACACCTTC. The chain has TRBV5-6 and TRBJ1-2; 9 nucleotides agree with TRBD1. CDR3 length: 14 residues. J was trimmed by 4 bases and V by 4 bases; bases with no gene match: 5. In germline, CDR1 is SGHDT, CDR2 YYEEEE. The full variable domain, its missing parts supplied by reference TRBV5-6 and TRBJ1-2, is DAGVTQSPTHLIKTRGQQVTLRCSPKSGHDTVSWYQQALGQGPQFIFQYYEEEERQRGNFPDRFSGHQFPNYSSELNVNALLLGDSALYLCASSTGTGSYGYTFGSGTRLTVV.